A selection of T cell receptor beta chains follows, all from one sample in a study of shared clonotypes between healthy human individuals. This table comes from immunoSEQ multiplex PCR, and its TCRdb copy is limited to in-frame clones, with some not included. In the table there are about 2.3 million clones, roughly 93% of which are singletons. The specimen sequenced was naive CD4+ T cells from PBMCs. These receptors all stem from a man younger than 30 in good health. Some clones in this sample may be carry-over from other donors' samples. The CDR3 runs from the conserved cysteine through the conserved F or W. The D gene is left open where the match is weak. Clone size is shown for a subset of rows, as once, few, many or a class of expanded clone.

V gene	D gene	clone size	J gene	CDR3 protein	CDR3 DNA
TRBV19	NA	NA	TRBJ2-3	CASSTGSNLADTQYF	TGTGCCAGTAGTACCGGGTCCAATCTTGCAGATACGCAGTATTTT
TRBV7-2	NA	NA	TRBJ1-1	CASSLVGGGEAFF	TGTGCCAGCAGCTTAGTAGGGGGGGGTGAAGCTTTCTTT
TRBV5-1	NA	NA	TRBJ2-3	CASSLSTPDTQYF	TGCGCCAGCAGCTTGTCTACTCCCGATACGCAGTATTTT
TRBV19	NA	NA	TRBJ2-7	CASRQPGTAHEQYF	TGTGCCAGTAGGCAACCAGGGACGGCTCACGAGCAGTACTTC
TRBV18	TRBD1	NA	TRBJ2-7	CASSPGQGPYNYEQYF	TGTGCCAGCTCGCCAGGACAGGGCCCGTATAACTACGAGCAGTACTTC
TRBV19	NA	once	TRBJ2-7	CASSIGGSAYEQYF	TGTGCCAGTAGTATAGGTGGTTCCGCCTACGAGCAGTACTTC
TRBV27	NA	NA	TRBJ2-5	CASSLRGETQYF	TGTGCCAGCAGTTTGCGGGGTGAGACCCAGTACTTC
TRBV28	NA	NA	TRBJ1-5	CASSLRFGPNVGNQPQHF	TGTGCCAGCAGTTTAAGGTTCGGGCCAAATGTCGGCAATCAGCCCCAGCATTTT
TRBV7-2	TRBD2	NA	TRBJ2-1	CASMEASGRSEQFF	TGTGCCAGCATGGAAGCTAGCGGGAGAAGTGAGCAGTTCTTC
TRBV7-3	NA	once	TRBJ1-1	CASSFRKNTEAFF	TGTGCCAGCAGCTTTCGGAAAAACACTGAAGCTTTCTTT
TRBV6-5	NA	NA	TRBJ2-7	CASRTLGEGTYEQYF	TGTGCCAGCAGGACGTTGGGGGAAGGAACCTACGAGCAGTACTTC